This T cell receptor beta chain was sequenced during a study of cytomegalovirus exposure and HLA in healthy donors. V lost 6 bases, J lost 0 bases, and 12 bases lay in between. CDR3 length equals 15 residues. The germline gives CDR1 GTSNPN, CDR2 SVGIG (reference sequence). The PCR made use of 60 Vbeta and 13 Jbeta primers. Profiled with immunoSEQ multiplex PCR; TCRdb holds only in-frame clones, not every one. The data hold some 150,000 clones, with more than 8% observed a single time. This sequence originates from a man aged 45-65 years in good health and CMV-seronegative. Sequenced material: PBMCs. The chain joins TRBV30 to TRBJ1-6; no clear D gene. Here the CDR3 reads CACRGVLSYNSPLHF. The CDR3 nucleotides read TGTGCCTGCCGGGGAGTACTCTCCTATAATTCACCCCTCCACTTT.